Presented here are 18 T cell receptor beta chains from one specimen sequenced in a study of healthy donors' naive CD4 and CD8 T cells. Each TCR library used 500 ng of total RNA and a linear amplification protocol. TCRdb passed the reads through MiXCR, listing each CDR3 protein once. This sample has approximately 180,000 distinct CDR3 sequences, with about 76% found just once. The sequenced sample consisted of naive CD4+ and CD8+ T cells sorted from blood, pooled from several donors. The receptors originated from a pool of human donors in good health; the sample pools cells from several healthy donors.

This chain connects TRBV6-2 or TRBV6-3 to TRBJ2-1; 9 nucleotides agree with TRBD2. Trimming removed 7 bases from V and 6 bases from J; junction bases left unmatched: 4. The CDR3 is 13 amino acids. CDR1 and CDR2 (germline): MNHEY, SVGEGT. This CDR3 reads CASKTSGSNEQFF. CDR3 nucleotides: TGTGCCAGCAAGACTAGCGGAAGCAATGAGCAGTTCTTC.

The V call is TRBV5-6, the J call TRBJ1-2; 7 bases line up with TRBD1. Germline trimming cut 0 bases from V and 3 bases from J; bases unmatched to any gene: 2. Per germline, CDR1 SGHDT and CDR2 YYEEEE. CDR3 length: 14 amino acids. Here the CDR3 DNA reads TGTGCCAGCAGCTTGGCCGACAGGGACTATGGCTACACCTTC. It yields the protein CASSLADRDYGYTF. Drawing the rest from reference TRBV5-6 and TRBJ1-2, the complete variable domain is DAGVTQSPTHLIKTRGQQVTLRCSPKSGHDTVSWYQQALGQGPQFIFQYYEEEERQRGNFPDRFSGHQFPNYSSELNVNALLLGDSALYLCASSLADRDYGYTFGSGTRLTVV.

The chain uses TRBV29-1 and TRBJ2-5; D is ambiguous. Germline lookup yields CDR1 SQVTM and CDR2 ANQGSEA. Trimming removed 1 base from V and 2 bases from J, with 14 bases in between. This CDR3 comprises 15 residues. Written as DNA, the CDR3 is TGCAGCGTTGAAGTAGTGGCTGGCAGACAAGAGACCCAGTACTTC. As protein: CSVEVVAGRQETQYF.

The rearrangement uses TRBV5-6 and TRBJ2-7; 8 bases fit TRBD2. The CDR3 runs 17 residues. Germline V gene data show CDR1 as SGHDT and CDR2 as YYEEEE. With 0 bases clipped from V and 6 bases from J, the junction kept 14 bases outside the gene matches. The DNA of the CDR3 is TGTGCCAGCAGCTTGGTGGTACGAAGCGGGAGATTCGGCGAGCAGTACTTC. Protein sequence: CASSLVVRSGRFGEQYF.

V usage is TRBV20-1 and J usage is TRBJ2-7; TRBD2 matches 9 bases. Germline V gene lookup returns CDR1 DFQATT and CDR2 SNEGSKA (reference sequence). This CDR3 is built from 14 residues. With V trimmed by 4 bases and J by 2 bases, 6 bases remained unmatched. The CDR3, as DNA: TGCAGTGCTAAAAGGACTAGCGAGACCTACGAGCAGTACTTC. It encodes CSAKRTSETYEQYF.

The chain has TRBV6-5 and TRBJ2-1; TRBD2 aligns across 9 bases. V was clipped by 0 bases and J by 1 base; unmatched bases: 1. The length of the CDR3 is 16 residues. Germline CDR1 and CDR2: MNHEY and SVGAGI. This CDR3 reads CASSYSTSGSYNEQFF. In DNA form, the CDR3 reads TGTGCCAGCAGTTACTCGACTAGCGGTTCCTACAATGAGCAGTTCTTC.

V is TRBV29-1 and J is TRBJ2-1, with D tentatively TRBD1 (5 bases). Trimming took 8 bases from V and 7 from J, leaving 9 bases between them. Germline V gene lookup returns CDR1 SQVTM and CDR2 ANQGSEA. This CDR3 contains 10 residues. In DNA, the CDR3 is TGCAGCTTCAGGGTAAATGAGCAGTTCTTC. This translates into CSFRVNEQFF.

The rearrangement links TRBV6-5 to TRBJ1-6; D is undetermined. V gave up 2 bases and J gave up 7 bases, with 9 bases separating them. This CDR3 has 14 residues. Germline values: CDR1 MNHEY, CDR2 SVGAGI. The CDR3 loop is CASSYKDINSPLHF. The DNA of the CDR3 is TGTGCCAGCAGTTACAAGGATATCAATTCACCCCTCCACTTT.

The table lists this clonotype with a count of one. The CDR3 spells CAISNTSGGYNEQFF. The CDR3 DNA reads TGTGCCATCAGCAATACTAGCGGGGGTTACAATGAGCAGTTCTTC. V and J are TRBV10-3 and TRBJ2-1, with TRBD2 identical over 11 bases. The CDR3 contains 15 residues. Unmatched junction bases numbered 5, after V lost 6 bases and J lost 4 bases. Germline CDR1 reads ENHRY; CDR2 reads SYGVKD.

This chain joins TRBV6-5 and TRBJ1-2, with a possible D match to TRBD1 (5 bases). This CDR3 spans 13 amino acids. CDR1 and CDR2 (germline): MNHEY, SVGAGI. Trimming left V 4 bases short and J 2 bases short, with 8 bases between. The CDR3 is CASSSGPNYGYTF. As DNA, the CDR3 is TGTGCCAGCAGTTCGGGGCCAAACTATGGCTACACCTTC.

This chain connects TRBV29-1 to TRBJ1-1, with D unresolved. V gave up 1 base and J gave up 0 bases, with 6 bases separating them. Germline CDR1 and CDR2: SQVTM and ANQGSEA. This CDR3 region has 13 residues. CDR3 amino acids: CSVEVELNTEAFF. CDR3 in DNA: TGCAGCGTTGAAGTGGAGCTGAACACTGAAGCTTTCTTT.

This chain joins TRBV30 and TRBJ1-2; the D gene is possibly TRBD1 (5 bases). V lost 2 bases and J 4 bases, leaving 23 bases between the germline ends. The CDR3 has 17 residues. CDR1 is GTSNPN, CDR2 SVGIG, per germline (reference sequence). CDR3 region: CAWSKRNPPPQGYGYTF. For the CDR3, the DNA is TGTGCCTGGAGTAAAAGGAACCCACCTCCTCAGGGCTATGGCTACACCTTC.

In its sample, this clonotype was seen a few times. The gene calls are TRBV5-4 and TRBJ2-1; perhaps TRBD1 as D (5 bases). The CDR3 has 15 residues. Trimming took off 0 bases at V and 0 bases at J, with 7 bases between the two ends. In germline, CDR1 is SGHNT, CDR2 YYREEE (reference sequence). In nucleotides, the CDR3 is TGTGCCAGCAGCTTGGATAGGGGCTCCTACAATGAGCAGTTCTTC. Amino acids: CASSLDRGSYNEQFF.

V gene TRBV28 combines with J gene TRBJ2-1; D is perhaps TRBD1 (6 bases). V lost 2 bases, J lost 0 bases, and 20 bases lay in between. CDR3 length equals 19 residues. The V gene's germline CDR1 is MDHEN and CDR2 SYDVKM. CDR3 bases: TGTGCCAGCAGTTTAGCAGAAGTGGGGACAACTAGCTCCTACAATGAGCAGTTCTTC. Translation gives CASSLAEVGTTSSYNEQFF.

V usage is TRBV5-1 and J usage is TRBJ2-1; 7 positions agree with TRBD2. With 2 bases clipped from V and 6 bases from J, the junction kept 8 bases outside the gene matches. The germline V gene has CDR1 SGHRS and CDR2 YFSETQ. This CDR3 spans 15 amino acids. For the CDR3, the DNA is TGCGCCAGCAGCTTTGTGGGGAGGGCCCCCAATGAGCAGTTCTTC. Encoded protein: CASSFVGRAPNEQFF.

The rearrangement joins TRBV6-5 to TRBJ2-3; 8 nucleotides match TRBD2. The CDR3 runs 14 residues. The V and J ends lost 6 bases and 4 bases, in that order; junction bases with no gene match: 6. Per germline, CDR1 MNHEY and CDR2 SVGAGI. The CDR3 coding sequence is TGTGCCAGCAGGAACCGGGGACTAGCAGATACGCAGTATTTT. It yields the protein CASRNRGLADTQYF.

The chain couples TRBV6-5 to TRBJ2-2; TRBD1 matches 11 bases. The CDR3 length is 15 residues. V was clipped by 6 bases and J by 4 bases; unmatched bases: 4. Germline V gene sequence: CDR1 MNHEY, CDR2 SVGAGI. In DNA form, the CDR3 reads TGTGCCAGCAGATCCGGGACAGGGGGCACCGGGGAGCTGTTTTTT. Translated: CASRSGTGGTGELFF.

This rearrangement joins TRBV29-1 to TRBJ1-1; D not certain. CDR3 length: 13 residues. Between the trimmed V and J ends, which lost 2 bases and 0 bases, there was a span of 7 bases. Germline V CDR1 and CDR2: SQVTM, ANQGSEA. Here the CDR3 DNA reads TGCAGCGTTGAAAGGGTACTGAACACTGAAGCTTTCTTT. Amino acids: CSVERVLNTEAFF.